Shown below are 13 T cell receptor beta chains from a single sample sequenced in a study of breast tumors, draining lymph nodes, adjacent tissues. Breast cancer patients provided tissue from their axillary draining lymph nodes. One entry per CDR3 protein, called by TCRdb with MiXCR from the multiplex PCR reads. Of around 170,000 distinct CDR3 sequences listed, 30% to 35% are singletons. The sample taken for sequencing was axillary lymph node tissue. These receptors all stem from a female donor with breast cancer. Some clones in this sample may be carry-over from other donors' samples.

The J gene is TRBJ2-2, the V gene TRBV9; D gene unclear. Trimming cost V 0 bases and J 8 bases, with 2 bases left between them. The V gene's germline CDR1 is SGDLS and CDR2 YYNGEE. The CDR3 is 11 amino acids. CDR3 sequence reads: CASSVEGELFF. CDR3 DNA sequence: TGTGCCAGCAGCGTAGAAGGGGAGCTGTTTTTT.

This clonotype was detected ten times or more. This rearrangement joins TRBV20-1 to TRBJ2-7; tentatively, D is TRBD2 (6 bases). The CDR3 has 13 amino acids. V lost 6 bases and J 1 base, leaving 13 bases between the germline ends. Germline CDR1 reads DFQATT; CDR2 reads SNEGSKA (reference sequence). CDR3 nucleotides: TGCAGTGCCCCCCGCCTAGCGTCCTACGAGCAGTACTTC. Translated: CSAPRLASYEQYF.

This clonotype was found many times. The rearrangement uses TRBV12-3 or TRBV12-4 and TRBJ2-7; 7 bases are shared with TRBD2. CDR3 length equals 15 residues. The ends lost 5 bases at V and 4 bases at J; junction bases unmatched: 11. The CDR3 DNA reads as TGTGCCAGCAGTCCCTTTGGCGGGAGTCTATACGAGCAGTACTTC. As protein: CASSPFGGSLYEQYF.

This clonotype was found many times. The chain is built from TRBV11-3 and TRBJ1-2; D remains ambiguous. Trimming stripped 4 bases from V and 8 bases from J, with 14 bases between. The CDR3 loop spans 13 amino acids. Germline CDR1 SGHNT, CDR2 YENEEA. CDR3 nucleotides: TGTGCCAGCAGCTACTCAGCCCAGTGGGGCTACACCTTC. Translating gives CASSYSAQWGYTF.

This clonotype has at least ten counts. The chain uses TRBV12-3 or TRBV12-4 and TRBJ2-3; 15 bases are a match to TRBD2. The CDR3 is 13 amino acids. The V segment lost 6 bases and the J segment 14 bases; nucleotides outside the gene matches: 6. CDR3 in DNA: TGTGCCAGCAGGGGACTAGCGGGAGGCTGGGGGTATTTT. As protein: CASRGLAGGWGYF.

This clonotype was observed a handful of times. With a much larger clone just one base away, this may be a read error. This chain links TRBV20-1 with TRBJ1-2; 7 bases fit TRBD1. The germline gives CDR1 DFQATT, CDR2 SNEGSKA (reference sequence). This CDR3 is built from 15 residues. Here the CDR3 DNA reads TGCAGTGTTAGACCCCAGGGGGGTAAGGCCTATGGCTACACCTTC. Translation gives CSVRPQGGKAYGYTF.

There are a few counts of this clonotype. This chain links TRBV28 with TRBJ1-4; TRBD1 is a possible D gene (6 bases). The CDR3 covers 12 residues. Deletions cut 6 bases from V and 11 bases from J, with 13 bases between. CDR1 and CDR2 (germline): MDHEN, SYDVKM. The CDR3, as DNA: TGTGCCAGCAGGACCGGACAGAGTAAACTGTTTTTT. This gives the protein CASRTGQSKLFF.

This clonotype has a count of ten or more. This sequence joins TRBV20-1 and TRBJ2-7; D call uncertain. This CDR3 comprises 11 residues. CDR1 and CDR2 (germline): DFQATT, SNEGSKA (reference sequence). V gave up 2 bases and J gave up 6 bases, with 8 bases separating them. The chain's CDR3 is CSARPQREQYF. DNA of the CDR3: TGCAGTGCTAGACCCCAGCGCGAGCAGTACTTC.

This clonotype appeared many times. This chain uses TRBV20-1 with TRBJ2-2; TRBD1 matches 8 bases. This CDR3 contains 16 residues. V shed 3 bases and J 5 bases; nucleotides not matched to a gene: 11. Germline CDR1 and CDR2: DFQATT and SNEGSKA (reference sequence). The CDR3 sequence: CSASNRGNMGTGELFF. The CDR3 DNA reads as TGCAGTGCTAGCAACAGGGGGAATATGGGTACCGGGGAGCTGTTTTTT.

This clonotype was counted ten times or more. CDR3: CASSLGGRGIVRRGSPLHF. The CDR3 DNA sequence: TGTGCCAGCAGCTTAGGTGGACGCGGCATCGTCCGGAGGGGATCACCCCTCCACTTT. This chain joins TRBV7-2 and TRBJ1-6, with a weak D call TRBD1 (5 bases). The length of the CDR3 is 19 residues. CDR1 SGHTA and CDR2 FQGNSA come from the germline V gene. V lost 1 base and J 10 bases, leaving 26 bases between the germline ends.

Points on this clonotype: No conserved phenylalanine or tryptophan ends this CDR3, so it is likely a read error. The chain joins TRBV6-2 or TRBV6-3 to TRBJ2-7, with D perhaps matching TRBD1 or TRBD2 (5 bases each). Germline values: CDR1 MNHEY, CDR2 SVGEGT. The CDR3 extends over 14 amino acids. The V and J ends lost 2 bases and 2 bases respectively, with 10 bases between them. As DNA, the CDR3 is TGTGCCAGCAGTTACGGGGGAGTTGCCTACGAGCAGTACCTC. It codes for CASSYGGVAYEQYL.

There are many counts of this clonotype. The chain links TRBV18 to TRBJ1-6; TRBD1 might be the D (6 bases). CDR3 size: 15 residues. Germline-derived CDR1 and CDR2 are KGHSH and LQKENI. Between the trimmed V and J ends, which lost 5 bases and 6 bases, there was a span of 14 bases. The CDR3 DNA reads as TGTGCCAGCTCAACAGAACAGGGCCTTAATTCACCCCTCCACTTT. Translation: CASSTEQGLNSPLHF.

This clonotype was picked up many times. This chain uses TRBV7-6 with TRBJ2-3; D ambiguous. V was shortened by 7 bases and J by 3 bases, with 17 bases between the two germline ends. The CDR3 contains 15 residues. Germline-derived CDR1 and CDR2 are SGHVS and FNYEAQ. The CDR3 DNA is TGTGCCAGCACCTCCTCAAGGGCGGAGACAGATACGCAGTATTTT. Residues: CASTSSRAETDTQYF.